These 20 T cell receptor beta chains share one sample of origin, sequenced in a study of CD8+CD57+ T cells in acquired aplastic anemia. Those patients picked for sequencing had displayed CD8+CD57+ cell expansion on flow cytometry. For CDR3 and TCR beta VDJ profiling, genomic DNA was the template used. TCRdb recomputed calls from the reads with MiXCR, one row per CDR3 protein. In the table there are 150,000 or so distinct CDR3 sequences, under 55% of which are singletons. Specimen: sorted CD4+, CD8+, or CD8+CD57+ T cells (not recorded which) from PBMCs. Receptors originate from a human donor with aplastic anemia.

The J gene is TRBJ1-6, the V gene TRBV14; D is ambiguous. V lost 0 bases and J 9 bases, leaving 6 bases between the germline ends. This CDR3 spans 13 amino acids. Per germline, CDR1 SGHDN and CDR2 FVKESK. CDR3 region: CASSQDGSSPLHF. In DNA form, the CDR3 reads TGTGCCAGCAGCCAAGATGGGTCTTCACCCCTCCACTTT.

Note on this clonotype: A much larger clonotype is one base distant, so this may be a read error. This sequence joins TRBV5-8 and TRBJ2-3; no definite D call. Germline lookup yields CDR1 SGHTS and CDR2 YDEGEE. The CDR3 consists of 14 residues. The V end was cut by 4 bases, the J end by 4 bases, with 13 bases between. CDR3 DNA: TGTGCCAGCAGCCTATCACGGCTCCCAGATACGCAGTATTTT. The encoded protein is CASSLSRLPDTQYF.

This clonotype was detected ten times or more. The chain couples TRBV25-1 to TRBJ2-1, with TRBD2 identical over 9 bases. Trimming at V came to 3 bases and at J to 10 bases, leaving 10 bases not matched to a gene. This CDR3 has 15 residues. Germline V gene data show CDR1 as MGHDK and CDR2 as SYGVNS. The CDR3 coding sequence is TGTGCCAGCAGTGAGGCGGGGGGGAGGATTCGGGAGCAGTTCTTC. Translated, it gives CASSEAGGRIREQFF.

This clonotype came up many times. The rearrangement joins TRBV5-6 to TRBJ2-7; D is perhaps TRBD2 (5 bases). The CDR3 is 14 amino acids. V was trimmed by 4 bases and J by 6 bases, leaving 17 bases between them. Germline CDR1 and CDR2: SGHDT and YYEEEE. This CDR3 is CASSPTHRRPEQYF. CDR3 DNA sequence: TGTGCCAGCAGCCCAACGCACCGGAGGCCCGAGCAGTACTTC.

V and J are TRBV2 and TRBJ1-1; tentatively, D is TRBD1 (6 bases). The CDR3 runs 12 residues. The V end was cut by 6 bases, the J end by 10 bases, with 15 bases between. Germline CDR1 is SNHLY and CDR2 is FYNNEI. The DNA for the CDR3 is TGTGCCAGCAGCGTCTCAGGGGCAGGAGCTTTCTTT. It translates to CASSVSGAGAFF.

This chain joins TRBV10-3 and TRBJ2-7, with 9 bases fitting TRBD2. CDR1 ENHRY and CDR2 SYGVKD come from the germline V gene. J gave up 2 bases and V 5 bases, and 1 base lay outside the gene matches. This CDR3 has 13 amino acids. CDR3 region: CAISLAGTYEQYF. CDR3 in DNA: TGTGCCATCAGTCTAGCGGGGACCTACGAGCAGTACTTC.

This clonotype was found many times. V is TRBV29-1 and J is TRBJ2-3; TRBD1 matches at 7 bases. The CDR3 runs 13 residues. Germline CDR1 is SQVTM and CDR2 is ANQGSEA. The ends lost 7 bases at V and 0 bases at J; junction bases unmatched: 4. CDR3 loop: CSAATGSTDTQYF. The CDR3 DNA follows: TGCAGCGCCGCGACAGGGAGCACAGATACGCAGTATTTT.

This clonotype was seen at least ten times. The chain is built from TRBV5-4 and TRBJ1-1; TRBD1 is a possible D gene (6 bases). Trimming removed 4 bases from V and 2 bases from J, with 12 bases in between. Germline assignment: CDR1 SGHNT and CDR2 YYREEE (reference sequence). This CDR3 has 14 amino acids. The CDR3 region has the DNA TGTGCCAGCAGCGTCAGCAGGGGTAACACTGAAGCTTTCTTT. Translating it yields CASSVSRGNTEAFF.

The V gene is TRBV19, the J gene TRBJ1-1, with D uncertain. CDR1 and CDR2 (germline): LNHDA, SQIVND (reference sequence). V dropped 7 bases and J dropped 0 bases, with 18 bases sitting between them. There are 16 residues in the CDR3. The CDR3 region is CASMRGLVTLNTEAFF. CDR3 bases: TGTGCCAGTATGCGTGGGTTAGTAACACTGAACACTGAAGCTTTCTTT.

This clonotype was counted ten times or more. This sequence joins TRBV3-1 and TRBJ1-2; D gene ambiguous. CDR1 is LGHDT and CDR2 is YNNKEL in the germline V gene (reference sequence). CDR3 size: 12 residues. With 1 base removed from V and 5 bases from J, the gap between germline ends came to 5 bases. In DNA form, the CDR3 reads TGTGCCAGCAGCCAAGGGCAATATGGCTACACCTTC. Amino acids: CASSQGQYGYTF. Together with reference TRBV3-1 and TRBJ1-2, the CDR3 gives the full variable domain: DTAVSQTPKYLVTQMGNDKSIKCEQNLGHDTMYWYKQDSKKFLKIMFSYNNKELIINETVPNRFSPKSPDKAHLNLHINSLELGDSAVYFCASSQGQYGYTFGSGTRLTVV.

Notes on this clonotype: At one end, the junction sequence differs from germline, possibly due to a read error. The J gene is TRBJ1-2, the V gene TRBV5-1, with D perhaps matching TRBD1 (6 bases). CDR1 and CDR2 (germline): SGHRS, YFSETQ. The CDR3 spans 14 residues. The CDR3 DNA is TGCGTCAGCAGCCAGGGGATGACAGCGGGGGCTGACACCTTC. This translates into CVSSQGMTAGADTF.

Worth noting for this clonotype: At one end the junction does not follow the germline gene, possibly because of a read error. The chain couples TRBV7-6 to TRBJ1-6, with 8 bases fitting TRBD1. The length of the CDR3 is 14 residues. Germline loops: CDR1 SGHVS, CDR2 FNYEAQ. CDR3 in DNA: TGCGCCAGCGCGTTGACAGGGGCTAATTCACCCCTCCACTTT. Translating it yields CASALTGANSPLHF.

This clonotype was detected ten times or more. J is TRBJ1-1 and V is TRBV19, with D uncertain. Trimming took 3 bases from V and 2 from J, leaving 7 bases between them. Germline V gene sequence: CDR1 LNHDA, CDR2 SQIVND (reference sequence). The CDR3 length is 13 residues. CDR3 sequence reads: CASSMALNTEAFF. The CDR3, as DNA: TGTGCCAGTAGTATGGCACTAAACACTGAAGCTTTCTTT.

V is TRBV9 and J is TRBJ2-3; 7 positions match TRBD2. This CDR3 is 15 amino acids long. V lost 4 bases and J lost 5; bases outside the gene matches: 10. Germline values: CDR1 SGDLS, CDR2 YYNGEE. CDR3 sequence (DNA): TGTGCCAGCAGCTCGAGAGGAGGCGGGGGAGATACGCAGTATTTT. Protein sequence: CASSSRGGGGDTQYF.

V is TRBV10-3 and J is TRBJ2-2; no clear D gene. Germline assignment: CDR1 ENHRY and CDR2 SYGVKD. This CDR3 has 13 amino acids. Trimming stripped 2 bases from V and 5 bases from J, with 6 bases between. As DNA, the CDR3 is TGTGCCATCAGTGAGAAAACAACCGGGGAGCTGTTTTTT. Translating it yields CAISEKTTGELFF.

Concerning this clonotype itself: Being one base from a much bigger clone, this may be a read error. The limits of the CDR3 on the DNA are not certain, so only TCRdb's listed CDR3 is given. The rearrangement links TRBV4-2 to TRBJ1-2; the table calls TRBD1, which could not be checked here. Germline CDR1 LGHNA, CDR2 YNFKEQ. 19 amino acids form the CDR3, both terminal residues included. CDR3 amino acids: CASSQDPVMFGTGSYGYAF.

This clonotype was recorded a few times. This rearrangement joins TRBV20-1 to TRBJ1-6; D ambiguous. V was pared by 5 bases and J by 7 bases, with 15 bases between. The CDR3 spans 14 residues. Looked up from germline, CDR1 is DFQATT and CDR2 is SNEGSKA (reference sequence). The CDR3 sequence is CSARRSVVNSPLHF. The CDR3 coding sequence is TGCAGTGCTCGACGGTCGGTCGTGAATTCACCCCTCCACTTT.

This clonotype turned up a few times. One base away lies a much larger clone, so this may be a sequencing read error. The genes are TRBV12-3 or TRBV12-4 and TRBJ2-3; maybe TRBD1 (5 bases). There are 13 residues in the CDR3. The CDR3 spells CAGSFGHTDTQYF. For the CDR3, the DNA is TGTGCCGGCAGTTTTGGACATACAGATACGCAGTATTTT.

There are many counts of this clonotype. This sequence joins TRBV7-9 and TRBJ2-3; D remains unclear. Germline CDR1 SEHNR, CDR2 FQNEAQ (reference sequence). This CDR3 comprises 14 residues. V shed 1 base and J shed 0 bases, with 5 bases lying between them. CDR3 nucleotide sequence: TGTGCCAGCAGCTTAGATACCAGCACAGATACGCAGTATTTT. Translating it yields CASSLDTSTDTQYF.

This clonotype was detected a few times. The chain uses TRBV10-3 and TRBJ2-2; 7 nucleotides match TRBD2. The CDR3 consists of 15 residues. With 8 bases clipped from V and 2 bases from J, the junction kept 8 bases outside the gene matches. The germline V gene has CDR1 ENHRY and CDR2 SYGVKD. DNA of the CDR3: TGTGCCATCGATAGCGGGTCCCGAAACACCGGGGAGCTGTTTTTT. Its protein is CAIDSGSRNTGELFF.